Listed here is a single T cell receptor (beta chain). This sample is part of a study of CD8 T cells in Susac syndrome. The overall study: Patients with Susac syndrome were therapy-naive, on corticosteroids, or on intravenous immunoglobulin alone at blood draw.

Random hexamers served to reverse transcribe about 0.5 to 1 ug RNA. An immunoSEQ multiplex PCR amplified TCR beta CDR3 over 54 Vbeta and 13 Jbeta. TCRdb passed the immunoSEQ multiplex PCR reads through MiXCR, listing each CDR3 protein once. The repertoire holds roughly 250,000 distinct CDR3 sequences, with 95% to 97% as singletons. The CDR3 covers 15 residues. Germline-derived CDR1 and CDR2 are DFQATT and SNEGSKA (reference sequence). The V segment lost 0 bases and the J segment 6 bases; nucleotides outside the gene matches: 9. Specimen: CD4+ T cells from PBMCs. This TCR was recovered from a human donor with Susac syndrome. This chain links TRBV20-1 with TRBJ2-7, with TRBD2 matching over 9 bases. CDR3 coding DNA: TGCAGTGCTAGAGATCCAGGGACTAGCACGGTCGAGCAGTACTTC. Its translation is CSARDPGTSTVEQYF.